Below are 18 T cell receptor beta chains sequenced from a single sample in a study of early T cells in non-severe SARS-CoV-2 infection. TCRdb passed the 5' RACE reads through MiXCR, listing each CDR3 protein once. Here the sample spans more than 85,000 distinct CDR3 sequences, about an eighth being singletons. Sequenced sample: whole blood. These receptors were taken from an adult who was a healthcare worker with PCR-confirmed SARS-CoV-2 infection or an uninfected control (not recorded which).

Note on this clonotype: The DNA is left out, because the CDR3 cannot be placed on it with certainty; the CDR3 is given as TCRdb lists it. The chain combines TRBV5-4 with TRBJ1-1; the D call of TRBD1 is as the table states it, not checked on the DNA. From germline, CDR1 is SGHNT and CDR2 YYREEE (reference sequence). The CDR3 region is 16 residues in length, termini included. CDR3 sequence reads: CASSTYFGAGGSEAFF.

The rearrangement uses TRBV11-2 and TRBJ2-7; 8 bases line up with TRBD2. Germline assignment: CDR1 SGHAT and CDR2 FQNNGV. This CDR3 is built from 16 residues. The V and J ends lost 1 base and 5 bases, in that order; junction bases with no gene match: 10. Here the CDR3 reads CASSLVGTSRYNEQYF. The CDR3 nucleotides are TGTGCCAGCAGCTTAGTCGGGACTAGTAGGTACAACGAGCAGTACTTC.

The chain uses TRBV3-1 and TRBJ1-1, with TRBD1 as a possible D gene (6 bases). Germline V CDR1 and CDR2: LGHDT, YNNKEL (reference sequence). Trimming pared 1 base from V and 5 bases from J, leaving 14 bases between. CDR3 length: 15 amino acids. The CDR3 region is CASSQVGQGTTEAFF. CDR3 sequence (DNA): TGTGCCAGCAGCCAAGTAGGTCAGGGGACAACTGAAGCTTTCTTT.

In its sample, this clonotype was seen a few times. The genes are TRBV21-1 and TRBJ1-1; the table's TRBD1 call for D was not verified on the DNA. TRBV21-1 is listed as a pseudogene. The CDR3 loop spans 14 amino acids. This chain's CDR3 is CASSGGGEDTEAFF. In DNA form, the CDR3 reads TGTGCCAGCAGCGGAGGGGGGGAGGACACTGAAGCTTTCTTT.

There are many counts of this clonotype. The CDR3 protein is CASSRLIGTLEYF. DNA of the CDR3: TGCGCCAGCAGCCGACTAATCGGGACCTTGGAGTATTTT. The chain carries TRBV4-3 and TRBJ2-3; D may be TRBD1 or TRBD2 (5 bases each). V was trimmed by 4 bases and J by 13 bases, leaving 18 bases between them. This CDR3 region has 13 residues. Germline CDR1 is LGHNA and CDR2 is YSLEER.

This clonotype was recorded once. The chain has TRBV27 and TRBJ1-1, with D unclear. V shed 8 bases and J shed 1 base, with 14 bases lying between them. Germline CDR1 is MNHEY and CDR2 is SMNVEV (reference sequence). The CDR3 is made up of 14 amino acids. CDR3 loop: CASRESYRNTEAFF. The CDR3 DNA reads TGTGCCAGCCGGGAGAGCTATAGGAACACTGAAGCTTTCTTT.

This clonotype was recorded many times. The chain links TRBV7-7 to TRBJ2-7; possible D gene TRBD1, 6 bases. There are 15 residues in the CDR3. The V gene's germline CDR1 is SSHAT and CDR2 FNYEAQ (reference sequence). The ends were cut back, 5 bases at V and 4 bases at J, with 18 bases in the middle. CDR3 coding DNA: TGTGCCAGCAGCCCACTCCCCAGGGGACGTTACGAGCAGTACTTC. It is translated as CASSPLPRGRYEQYF. The complete variable domain, with remaining parts taken from reference TRBV7-7 and TRBJ2-7, reads GAGVSQSPRYKVTKRGQDVTLRCDPISSHATLYWYQQALGQGPEFLTYFNYEAQPDKSGLPSDRFSAERPEGSISTLTIQRTEQRDSAMYRCASSPLPRGRYEQYFGPGTRLTVT.

This clonotype was seen more than once but under ten times. The chain combines TRBV29-1 with TRBJ2-1; a possible D gene is TRBD1 (5 bases). CDR3 length equals 13 residues. The germline gives CDR1 SQVTM, CDR2 ANQGSEA. Trimming cost V 4 bases and J 2 bases, with 9 bases left between them. CDR3 sequence (DNA): TGCAGCGTTGGCTGGGGCCCCTACAATGAGCAGTTCTTC. This encodes CSVGWGPYNEQFF.

This clonotype was observed at least ten times. V and J are TRBV4-1 and TRBJ1-6; the D gene is possibly TRBD1 (6 bases). The germline CDR1 and CDR2 sequences are MGHRA and YSYEKL. V gave up 3 bases and J gave up 7 bases, with 10 bases separating them. The CDR3 loop spans 14 amino acids. This CDR3 is CASSHRQANSPLHF. DNA for the CDR3: TGCGCCAGCAGCCACCGACAGGCCAATTCACCCCTCCACTTT.

The chain recombines TRBV21-1 with TRBJ2-7; TRBD1 was called by the table and not checked on the DNA. TRBV21-1 is described as a pseudogene. This CDR3 is built from 19 residues. CDR3 amino acids: CASEGGGRPFGTTSYEQYF. Here the CDR3 DNA reads TGTGCCAGCGAAGGCGGGGGGCGCCCCTTCGGGACTACCTCCTACGAGCAGTACTTC.

The chain links TRBV4-3 to TRBJ2-3; D gene uncertain. CDR1 is LGHNA, CDR2 YSLEER, per germline. V shed 0 bases and J shed 3 bases, with 4 bases lying between them. The CDR3 loop spans 13 amino acids. In DNA, the CDR3 is TGCGCCAGCAGCCAAGAAGCGACAGATACGCAGTATTTT. It yields the protein CASSQEATDTQYF.

This clonotype has more than one count but fewer than ten. V and J are TRBV28 and TRBJ1-5; the D is unclear. The CDR3 loop spans 13 amino acids. Germline V gene data show CDR1 as MDHEN and CDR2 as SYDVKM. V was pared by 3 bases and J by 5 bases, with 8 bases between. The CDR3 bases are TGTGCCAGCAGTTTCGGTTGGCATCAGCCCCAGCATTTT. This gives the protein CASSFGWHQPQHF.

This clonotype was detected many times. This chain uses TRBV4-1 with TRBJ2-2, with 10 positions matching TRBD2. The germline gives CDR1 MGHRA, CDR2 YSYEKL. V gave up 7 bases and J gave up 1 base; unmatched junction bases: 15. There are 19 residues in the CDR3. The CDR3 protein is CASNPNVYLAGGNTGELFF. The CDR3 region has the DNA TGCGCCAGCAACCCGAACGTCTACTTAGCGGGAGGGAACACCGGGGAGCTGTTTTTT.

The V call is TRBV6-5, the J call TRBJ2-7; 7 bases are shared with TRBD2. V lost 2 bases, J lost 0 bases, and 4 bases stayed unmatched. The germline V gene encodes CDR1 MNHEY and CDR2 SVGAGI. The CDR3 has 15 amino acids. The CDR3 loop reads CASSYSGTDSYEQYF. Written as DNA, the CDR3 is TGTGCCAGCAGTTACAGCGGGACCGACTCCTACGAGCAGTACTTC.

This clonotype was recorded a few times. This chain links TRBV20-1 with TRBJ2-2; 9 bases match TRBD2. Trimming at V came to 6 bases and at J to 4 bases, leaving 6 bases not matched to a gene. The CDR3 length is 14 residues. CDR1 is DFQATT and CDR2 is SNEGSKA in the germline V gene (reference sequence). The chain's CDR3 is CSALTSGSTGELFF. In DNA, the CDR3 is TGCAGTGCATTGACTAGCGGAAGCACCGGGGAGCTGTTTTTT.

V is TRBV7-6 and J is TRBJ1-1, with D perhaps matching TRBD1 (5 bases). The germline V gene encodes CDR1 SGHVS and CDR2 FNYEAQ. The CDR3 is made up of 13 amino acids. Trimming stripped 6 bases from V and 4 bases from J, with 12 bases between. In DNA, the CDR3 is TGTGCCAGCAGTGCAGGGAGGGCCACTGAAGCTTTCTTT. Protein: CASSAGRATEAFF.

This clonotype turned up a few times. The V gene is TRBV19, the J gene TRBJ2-1; TRBD2 agrees at 11 bases. The CDR3 is 17 amino acids. CDR1 and CDR2 (germline): LNHDA, SQIVND (reference sequence). Trimming cost V 4 bases and J 3 bases; bases outside gene matches: 8. CDR3 loop: CASSKSSGRSLYNEQFF. In DNA, the CDR3 is TGTGCCAGTAGTAAATCTAGCGGGAGGTCCCTCTACAATGAGCAGTTCTTC.

The V gene is TRBV18, the J gene TRBJ2-7; 11 bases align to TRBD1. The CDR3 totals 15 residues. Per the germline V gene, CDR1 is KGHSH and CDR2 is LQKENI. J gave up 5 bases and V 6 bases, and 9 bases lay outside the gene matches. CDR3 amino acids: CASSQPGQGVHEQYF. The CDR3 bases are TGTGCCAGCTCCCAGCCGGGACAGGGGGTGCACGAGCAGTACTTC. Combining the CDR3 with reference TRBV18 and TRBJ2-7 gives the whole variable domain NAGVMQNPRHLVRRRGQEARLRCSPMKGHSHVYWYRQLPEEGLKFMVYLQKENIIDESGMPKERFSAEFPKEGPSILRIQQVVRGDSAAYFCASSQPGQGVHEQYFGPGTRLTVT.